Shown below are 25 T cell receptor beta chains from a single sample sequenced in a study of blood T cell repertoires in COVID-19. TCRdb keeps only in-frame clones here, not all; method: immunoSEQ multiplex PCR. The sample carries about 180,000 clones, around 85% recorded once. Sample: peripheral blood. These receptors came from a person aged 65 to 85 with COVID-19, enrolled during active disease.

This chain connects TRBV27 to TRBJ2-7, with D maybe TRBD1 (6 bases). CDR3 length equals 14 residues. Trimming cost V 4 bases and J 2 bases, with 12 bases left between them. Per the germline V gene, CDR1 is MNHEY and CDR2 is SMNVEV (reference sequence). This CDR3 is CASSSLDSTYEQYF. Here the CDR3 DNA reads TGTGCCAGCAGTTCTCTGGACAGTACCTACGAGCAGTACTTC.

DNA for the CDR3: TGCAGCGTTGGCTCAGGCAGGGCTGGCGCAGATACGCAGTATTTT. As protein: CSVGSGRAGADTQYF. V usage is TRBV29-1 and J usage is TRBJ2-3; tentatively, D is TRBD1 (5 bases). Trimming removed 4 bases at V and 4 bases at J, with 18 bases between. This CDR3 contains 15 residues. Germline-derived CDR1 and CDR2 are SQVTM and ANQGSEA.

The V gene is TRBV5-6, the J gene TRBJ1-2; D remains unclear. In germline, CDR1 is SGHDT, CDR2 YYEEEE. CDR3 length: 15 amino acids. V was cut by 1 base and J by 0 bases, with 10 bases left in between. In DNA, the CDR3 is TGTGCCAGCAGCTTGACAGTGACGTCTAACTATGGCTACACCTTC. Translation gives CASSLTVTSNYGYTF.

This chain joins TRBV19 and TRBJ2-7; the match to TRBD1 covers 8 bases. Germline V CDR1 and CDR2: LNHDA, SQIVND (reference sequence). The CDR3 contains 13 residues. The V gene end was trimmed by 3 bases and the J gene end by 3 bases; junction bases not matched to a gene: 1. The DNA for the CDR3 is TGTGCCAGTAGTATGGGACAGGACTACGAGCAGTACTTC. This gives the protein CASSMGQDYEQYF.

J is TRBJ2-7 and V is TRBV5-5, with 7 bases identical to TRBD1. Germline V gives CDR1 SGHKS, CDR2 YYEKEE (reference sequence). The CDR3 contains 19 residues. J gave up 2 bases and V 0 bases, and 17 bases lay outside the gene matches. This CDR3 reads CASSLAEAGGTSLAYEQYF. As DNA, the CDR3 is TGTGCCAGCAGCTTGGCCGAGGCAGGGGGAACAAGCCTGGCCTACGAGCAGTACTTC.

The V gene is TRBV5-1, the J gene TRBJ2-3; TRBD2 matches 7 bases. The CDR3 is 14 amino acids. CDR1 is SGHRS and CDR2 is YFSETQ in the germline V gene. Trimming at V came to 1 base and at J to 10 bases, leaving 9 bases not matched to a gene. The chain's CDR3 is CASSLSLAESSQYF. The CDR3 DNA follows: TGCGCCAGCAGCTTGAGTCTAGCGGAATCATCGCAGTATTTT.

The chain links TRBV28 to TRBJ2-1; D possibly corresponds to TRBD2 (7 bases). CDR3 length equals 15 residues. V was cut by 5 bases and J by 9 bases, with 20 bases left in between. From germline, CDR1 is MDHEN and CDR2 SYDVKM. Here the CDR3 DNA reads TGTGCCAGCAGTCCCCACCAAACAGGGAGGGGTGAGCAGTTCTTC. It specifies CASSPHQTGRGEQFF.

This chain joins TRBV18 and TRBJ2-2; 9 positions match TRBD2. The length of the CDR3 is 17 residues. Germline CDR1 KGHSH, CDR2 LQKENI. Trimming cost V 5 bases and J 1 base; bases outside gene matches: 8. CDR3 nucleotides: TGTGCCAGCTCAGAATCTAGCGGGGCCCTGAACACCGGGGAGCTGTTTTTT. Its protein is CASSESSGALNTGELFF.

The chain recombines TRBV7-2 with TRBJ2-2; no reliable D call. With 4 bases removed from V and 6 bases from J, the gap between germline ends came to 9 bases. This CDR3 has 13 residues. Per germline, CDR1 SGHTA and CDR2 FQGNSA. CDR3 DNA sequence: TGTGCCAGCAGCTCCCAGTTGCCCGGGGAGCTGTTTTTT. It specifies CASSSQLPGELFF.

DNA for the CDR3: TGTGCCAGCAGCGGGGGACAGTATGATGGCTACACCTTC. Translating it yields CASSGGQYDGYTF. V usage is TRBV6-5 and J usage is TRBJ1-2, with 7 bases matching TRBD1. J was trimmed by 6 bases and V by 6 bases; bases with no gene match: 7. Per germline, CDR1 MNHEY and CDR2 SVGAGI. The CDR3 runs 13 residues.

V is TRBV5-1 and J is TRBJ1-3; no reliable D call. V lost 0 bases, J lost 0 bases, and 4 bases lay in between. The germline V gene encodes CDR1 SGHRS and CDR2 YFSETQ. This CDR3 contains 14 residues. The CDR3 region has the DNA TGCGCCAGCAGCTTGGACTCCTCTGGAAACACCATATATTTT. As protein: CASSLDSSGNTIYF. The variable domain in full, completed from reference TRBV5-1 and TRBJ1-3, reads KAGVTQTPRYLIKTRGQQVTLSCSPISGHRSVSWYQQTPGQGLQFLFEYFSETQRNKGNFPGRFSGRQFSNSRSEMNVSTLELGDSALYLCASSLDSSGNTIYFGEGSWLTVV.

The chain links TRBV6-2 or TRBV6-3 to TRBJ2-1; D is perhaps TRBD2 (6 bases). The CDR3 extends over 15 amino acids. Trimming removed 5 bases at V and 6 bases at J, with 17 bases between. Germline V gene sequence: CDR1 MNHEY, CDR2 SVGEGT. In DNA, the CDR3 is TGTGCCAGCAGTACCCGACTAGTGAGGCCCAATGAGCAGTTCTTC. Translated: CASSTRLVRPNEQFF.

A few counts support this clone. The genes are TRBV3-1 (or the pseudogene TRBV3-2) and TRBJ2-5; 12 positions match TRBD2. Losses at the gene ends were 3 bases for V and 5 bases for J; bases not matched to a gene: 4. Germline loops: CDR1 LGHDT, CDR2 YNNKEL (reference sequence). The CDR3 consists of 15 residues. The CDR3 DNA follows: TGTGCCAGCAGCCACCGACTAGCGGGAGACGAGACCCAGTACTTC. It translates to CASSHRLAGDETQYF.

The table lists this clone with a count of one. This chain links TRBV19 with TRBJ1-6, with D maybe TRBD1 (5 bases). There are 16 residues in the CDR3. V lost 4 bases, J lost 0 bases, and 10 bases lay in between. Germline assignment: CDR1 LNHDA and CDR2 SQIVND (reference sequence). The chain's CDR3 is CASSTDRRSYNSPLHF. The CDR3 nucleotides are TGTGCCAGTAGTACCGACAGACGCTCCTATAATTCACCCCTCCACTTT.

The chain links TRBV18 to TRBJ1-1; 11 bases agree with TRBD1. The length of the CDR3 is 16 residues. CDR1 is KGHSH, CDR2 LQKENI, per germline. V lost 3 bases and J lost 4; bases outside the gene matches: 7. The CDR3 nucleotides are TGTGCCAGCTCACCTAAAGGACAGGGGGCAACCACTGAAGCTTTCTTT. As protein: CASSPKGQGATTEAFF.

The rearrangement links TRBV19 to TRBJ1-1; tentative D call: TRBD1 (5 bases). V was pared by 0 bases and J by 3 bases, with 11 bases between. The CDR3 sequence is 15 residues long. CDR1 LNHDA and CDR2 SQIVND come from the germline V gene (reference sequence). For the CDR3, the DNA is TGTGCCAGTAGTATAGATCCATGGGGCTACACTGAAGCTTTCTTT. Amino acids: CASSIDPWGYTEAFF.

The J gene is TRBJ2-4, the V gene TRBV18; 8 bases line up with TRBD1. The junction had 2 bases not matched to a gene; V was cut back by 3 bases and J by 1 base. The CDR3 totals 15 residues. Germline assignment: CDR1 KGHSH and CDR2 LQKENI. The CDR3 region is CASSPWTGAKNIQYF. The CDR3 nucleotides are TGTGCCAGCTCACCGTGGACAGGGGCCAAAAACATTCAGTACTTC.

This clone was found a few times. The chain carries TRBV4-2 and TRBJ2-3, with 13 positions matching TRBD2. Germline CDR1 is LGHNA and CDR2 is YNFKEQ. The junction had 8 bases not matched to a gene; V was cut back by 6 bases and J by 5 bases. The CDR3 totals 16 residues. CDR3 bases: TGTGCCAGCAGTTCTATCGGGACTAGCGGGAAAGATACGCAGTATTTT. It specifies CASSSIGTSGKDTQYF.

This clone was counted a few times. The chain links TRBV4-3 to TRBJ1-4; D might be TRBD1 (6 bases). Trimming took off 0 bases at V and 14 bases at J, with 19 bases between the two ends. The CDR3 runs to 15 residues. Germline V lookup: CDR1 LGHNA, CDR2 YSLEER. This CDR3 reads CASSQETTRGGPLFF. The CDR3 DNA follows: TGCGCCAGCAGCCAAGAGACGACGCGAGGGGGACCTCTGTTTTTT.

This rearrangement joins TRBV29-1 to TRBJ2-7; TRBD2 matches at 7 bases. Germline CDR1 is SQVTM and CDR2 is ANQGSEA. Germline trimming cut 6 bases from V and 6 bases from J; bases unmatched to any gene: 5. The CDR3 contains 11 residues. The CDR3 nucleotides are TGCAGCGTCGAGAAGCGGGGCGAGCAGTACTTC. Translating it yields CSVEKRGEQYF.

V gene TRBV21-1 combines with J gene TRBJ2-7; the table's D gene call, TRBD1, was not cross checked with the DNA. TRBV21-1 is termed a pseudogene. The length of the CDR3 is 17 residues. DNA of the CDR3: TGTGCCAGCAGCAAATGGTGGACAAGGACCCGATCCTACGAGCAGTACTTC. Protein: CASSKWWTRTRSYEQYF.

The V and J genes are TRBV7-2 and TRBJ2-6; perhaps TRBD2 as D (7 bases). There are 17 residues in the CDR3. Germline-derived CDR1 and CDR2 are SGHTA and FQGNSA. Trimming left V 3 bases short and J 0 bases short, with 12 bases between. CDR3 nucleotide sequence: TGTGCCAGCAGCTTGGGCGGGGGCGACTCTGGGGCCAACGTCCTGACTTTC. Protein product: CASSLGGGDSGANVLTF. Filled out from reference TRBV7-2 and TRBJ2-6, the complete variable domain reads GAGVSQSPSNKVTEKGKDVELRCDPISGHTALYWYRQSLGQGLEFLIYFQGNSAPDKSGLPSDRFSAERTGGSVSTLTIQRTQQEDSAVYLCASSLGGGDSGANVLTFGAGSRLTVL.

The V call is TRBV9, the J call TRBJ2-5; 7 bases line up with TRBD1. The CDR3 sequence is 15 residues long. CDR1 SGDLS and CDR2 YYNGEE come from the germline V gene. After removal of 0 bases from V and 5 bases from J, the junction contained 7 bases not matched to a gene. CDR3 amino acids: CASSVGTGEYETQYF. The CDR3, as DNA: TGTGCCAGCAGCGTAGGTACAGGGGAATATGAGACCCAGTACTTC.

This clone was counted a single time. The chain uses TRBV28 and TRBJ2-5, with 7 bases fitting TRBD1. The CDR3 runs to 15 residues. After removal of 7 bases from V and 0 bases from J, the junction contained 8 bases not matched to a gene. Germline lookup yields CDR1 MDHEN and CDR2 SYDVKM. Written as DNA, the CDR3 is TGTGCCAGCAACTCCCAGGGGGACCACCAAGAGACCCAGTACTTC. Its protein product is CASNSQGDHQETQYF.

The CDR3 loop is CASSLLRGFGEAFF. For the CDR3, the DNA is TGCGCCAGCAGCCTCCTCAGGGGTTTTGGTGAAGCTTTCTTT. This chain uses TRBV4-3 with TRBJ1-1; tentative D call: TRBD1 (6 bases). The CDR3 consists of 14 residues. Per germline, CDR1 LGHNA and CDR2 YSLEER. V gave up 4 bases and J gave up 7 bases, with 16 bases separating them.